This T cell receptor (beta chain) comes out of a study of T-cell reconstitution after alpha-beta-depleted transplantation in children. It was with unique molecular identifiers that the TCRbeta library was prepared. TCRdb reprocessed the PCR reads via MiXCR and lists one record per CDR3 protein. The table lists 450,000 to 500,000 distinct CDR3 sequences, approximately 12% of them singletons, with under 7% in the top ten. The V end lost 6 bases, the J end lost 7 bases, and 4 bases lay between the germline ends. The CDR3 sequence is 10 residues long. Per the germline V gene, CDR1 is SEHNR and CDR2 is FQNEAQ (reference sequence).

This receptor was taken from a human donor who donated a stem cell graft to a child with combined immunodeficiency. Material: PBMCs from the stem cell graft donor, obtained from the stem cell graft. The chain uses TRBV7-9 and TRBJ2-1; D call uncertain. For the CDR3, the DNA is TGTGCCAGCAGGAATAATGAGCAGTTCTTC. Protein: CASRNNEQFF.